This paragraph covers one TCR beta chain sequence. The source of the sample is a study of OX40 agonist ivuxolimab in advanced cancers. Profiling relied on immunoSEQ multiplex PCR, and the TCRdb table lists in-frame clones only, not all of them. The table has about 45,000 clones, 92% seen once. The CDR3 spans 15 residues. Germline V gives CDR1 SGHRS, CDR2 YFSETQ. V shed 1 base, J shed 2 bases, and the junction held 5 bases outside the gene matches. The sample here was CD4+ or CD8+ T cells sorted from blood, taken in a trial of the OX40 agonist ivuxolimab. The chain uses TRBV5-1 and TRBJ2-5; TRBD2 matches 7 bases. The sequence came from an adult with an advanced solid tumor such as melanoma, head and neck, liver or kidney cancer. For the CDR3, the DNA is TGCGCCAGCAGCTTGTTTGCGGGGGTACAAGAGACCCAGTACTTC. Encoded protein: CASSLFAGVQETQYF.